The 17 T cell receptor beta chains reported below all come from one sample, sequenced in a study of blood T cells in healthy people across ages. The second PCR ran roughly 7 to 12 cycles with a sample-barcoded 5' primer and J-beta primers. TCRdb called the 5' RACE reads again in MiXCR, with one record for every CDR3 protein. The sample has about 1.4 million distinct CDR3 sequences, around 55% seen once. The material sequenced was blood. Source of these receptors: a man between 18 and 29 years old in good health.

This chain connects TRBV27 to TRBJ2-4; D is perhaps TRBD2 (5 bases). TRBJ2-7 matches the DNA end more closely, so the J call is doubtful. Germline V gene lookup returns CDR1 MNHEY and CDR2 SMNVEV (reference sequence). The CDR3 extends over 16 amino acids. The CDR3 spells CASTKFPGVGHGEQYF. The CDR3 coding sequence is TGTGCCAGCACTAAGTTCCCCGGGGTTGGTCATGGCGAGCAGTACTTC.

This clonotype has just a few counts. This chain joins TRBV24-1 and TRBJ2-1; 10 bases are shared with TRBD1. V was pared by 5 bases and J by 5 bases, with 8 bases of the junction left unmatched. Germline V gene data show CDR1 as KGHDR and CDR2 as SFDVKD. The CDR3 has 16 amino acids. The CDR3 nucleotides are TGTGCCACCAGTGCCCCCCGGGACAGGGGTAACAATGAGCAGTTCTTC. Translation: CATSAPRDRGNNEQFF.

V gene TRBV2 combines with J gene TRBJ2-1; 10 bases fit TRBD2. Germline V gives CDR1 SNHLY, CDR2 FYNNEI. V lost 5 bases to trimming and J lost 5 bases; unmatched junction nucleotides: 6. The CDR3 extends over 15 amino acids. CDR3 in DNA: TGTGCCAGCAGTCCCCAGCGGGAGGGGGACAATGAGCAGTTCTTC. Protein sequence: CASSPQREGDNEQFF.

The chain employs TRBV7-8 and TRBJ2-4; 8 bases fit TRBD2. CDR1 SGHVS and CDR2 FQNEAQ come from the germline V gene. The CDR3 length is 18 residues. Losses at the gene ends were 0 bases for V and 0 bases for J; bases not matched to a gene: 7. The CDR3 loop is CASSLARIAGLAKNIQYF. The CDR3 bases are TGTGCCAGCAGCTTAGCCCGAATAGCGGGGTTAGCCAAAAACATTCAGTACTTC.

This chain uses TRBV19 with TRBJ2-7; D is undetermined. V gave up 5 bases and J gave up 3 bases, with 11 bases separating them. The germline V gene has CDR1 LNHDA and CDR2 SQIVND (reference sequence). This CDR3 has 13 residues. CDR3 region: CASSAARFYEQYF. CDR3 nucleotide sequence: TGTGCCAGTAGTGCCGCCAGGTTCTACGAGCAGTACTTC.

V gene TRBV15 combines with J gene TRBJ2-1; 7 bases map to TRBD2. There are 17 residues in the CDR3. The J segment lost 2 bases and the V segment lost 6 bases, leaving 13 bases of the junction unmatched. Germline assignment: CDR1 LNHNV and CDR2 YYDKDF (reference sequence). CDR3 residues: CATSQGLGGATYNEQFF. The CDR3 DNA follows: TGTGCCACCAGTCAAGGACTAGGCGGGGCCACCTACAATGAGCAGTTCTTC.

The V and J genes are TRBV18 and TRBJ1-1; possibly TRBD1 for D (6 bases). The V and J ends lost 1 base and 1 base respectively, with 13 bases between them. Looked up from germline, CDR1 is KGHSH and CDR2 is LQKENI. There are 16 residues in the CDR3. CDR3 DNA sequence: TGTGCCAGCTCACCACGGTCCGACAGGCGGAACACTGAAGCTTTCTTT. The encoded protein is CASSPRSDRRNTEAFF.

The J gene is TRBJ2-7, the V gene TRBV20-1; D is unresolved. Looked up from germline, CDR1 is DFQATT and CDR2 is SNEGSKA (reference sequence). V lost 5 bases, J lost 2 bases, and 13 bases lay in between. This CDR3 comprises 13 residues. This chain's CDR3 is CSAFVGSTYEQYF. CDR3 in DNA: TGCAGTGCTTTTGTGGGTTCCACCTACGAGCAGTACTTC.

The chain couples TRBV7-8 to TRBJ2-1, with D possibly being TRBD2 (6 bases). Trimming pared 4 bases from V and 5 bases from J, leaving 15 bases between. The CDR3 extends over 15 amino acids. Germline lookup yields CDR1 SGHVS and CDR2 FQNEAQ. This chain's CDR3 is CASSSRGGIHNEQFF. CDR3 coding DNA: TGTGCCAGCAGCTCCCGCGGAGGGATCCACAATGAGCAGTTCTTC. Variable domain in full (rest from reference TRBV7-8 and TRBJ2-1): GAGVSQSPRYKVAKRGQDVALRCDPISGHVSLFWYQQALGQGPEFLTYFQNEAQLDKSGLPSDRFFAERPEGSVSTLKIQRTQQEDSAVYLCASSSRGGIHNEQFFGPGTRLTVL.

This chain uses TRBV10-3 with TRBJ2-3; D remains ambiguous. The germline CDR1 and CDR2 sequences are ENHRY and SYGVKD. V was shortened by 0 bases and J by 8 bases, with 9 bases between the two germline ends. CDR3 length equals 13 residues. The CDR3 nucleotides are TGTGCCATCAGTGAGTCGAAGTTCGGTACGCAGTATTTT. Its protein product is CAISESKFGTQYF.

The chain recombines TRBV5-4 with TRBJ2-7; TRBD2 agrees at 8 bases. Germline CDR1 is SGHNT and CDR2 is YYREEE (reference sequence). The CDR3 totals 16 residues. The V and J ends lost 4 bases and 0 bases, in that order; junction bases with no gene match: 9. The chain's CDR3 is CASSQSGGTSSYEQYF. CDR3 DNA: TGTGCCAGCAGCCAATCTGGAGGGACTAGCTCCTACGAGCAGTACTTC.

The rearrangement joins TRBV7-9 to TRBJ2-1; no firm D call. The CDR3 extends over 13 amino acids. Germline V gene sequence: CDR1 SEHNR, CDR2 FQNEAQ (reference sequence). Trimming removed 2 bases at V and 6 bases at J, with 8 bases between. The CDR3 nucleotides are TGTGCCAGCAGCTTATTCCTCACCAATGAGCAGTTCTTC. As protein: CASSLFLTNEQFF.

This clonotype appeared a few times. The gene calls are TRBV29-1 and TRBJ2-4; 12 bases are a match to TRBD1. The DNA end lines up better with TRBJ2-7; the J call may be wrong. From germline, CDR1 is SQVTM and CDR2 ANQGSEA. This CDR3 region has 14 residues. In nucleotides, the CDR3 is TGCAGCGTAGAGGGACAGGGGGCTGAGTACGAGCAGTACTTC. Its protein product is CSVEGQGAEYEQYF.

The chain employs TRBV7-9 and TRBJ2-4; possible D gene TRBD1, 5 bases. Germline V gene data show CDR1 as SEHNR and CDR2 as FQNEAQ (reference sequence). The CDR3 is made up of 17 amino acids. V lost 6 bases, J lost 3 bases, and 21 bases lay in between. CDR3 nucleotides: TGTGCCAGCAGTTTTATAACAGGAGAATTCGGCAAAAACATTCAGTACTTC. This codes for CASSFITGEFGKNIQYF.

In regard to this clonotype: The junction shows a germline mismatch at one end, possibly a read error. The chain has TRBV29-1 and TRBJ2-7; 8 nucleotides align to TRBD1. This CDR3 has 12 amino acids. CDR1 is SQVTM and CDR2 is ANQGSEA in the germline V gene. This CDR3 is CSVGTGSCEQYF. The CDR3 DNA is TGCAGCGTCGGGACAGGATCCTGCGAGCAGTACTTC.

V and J are TRBV27 and TRBJ1-6; possible D gene TRBD1, 6 bases. Trimming removed 6 bases from V and 6 bases from J, with 15 bases in between. Germline V gene lookup returns CDR1 MNHEY and CDR2 SMNVEV (reference sequence). The CDR3 length is 15 residues. The CDR3 reads CASREQGIINSPLHF. The CDR3 DNA reads as TGTGCCAGCAGAGAGCAGGGGATAATTAATTCACCCCTCCACTTT.

This chain connects TRBV7-9 to TRBJ2-6, with D tentatively TRBD1 (6 bases). The CDR3 is 17 amino acids. The germline V gene encodes CDR1 SEHNR and CDR2 FQNEAQ (reference sequence). V lost 0 bases and J 0 bases, leaving 9 bases between the germline ends. The CDR3 region is CASSLAGTPSGANVLTF. The CDR3 DNA reads as TGTGCCAGCAGCTTAGCCGGGACACCCTCTGGGGCCAACGTCCTGACTTTC.